These T cell receptor beta chains were read from a single sample in a study of cytomegalovirus exposure and HLA in healthy donors. Method: immunoSEQ multiplex PCR; TCRdb's copy keeps in-frame clones and lacks some. The sample has about 250,000 clones; 80% are singletons. Sequencing was carried out using PBMCs. These receptors came from a girl aged 2 to 10 in good health and CMV-seronegative. Each CDR3 is given with its conserved first and last residue. The D gene is left open where the match is weak. Some rows mark clone size as missing; the rest say once, few, many or name a class of expanded clone.

J: TRBJ2-7; D: -; V: TRBV5-1; size: -; CDR3: CASSLTGTTRGEQYF; DNA: TGCGCCAGCAGCCTCACAGGAACTACCAGAGGCGAGCAGTACTTC
J: TRBJ2-7; D: -; V: TRBV9; size: -; CDR3: CASSVDVGSSYEQYF; DNA: TGTGCCAGCAGCGTAGATGTTGGGAGCTCCTACGAGCAGTACTTC
J: TRBJ2-5; D: TRBD1; V: TRBV5-6; size: few; CDR3: CASRGQGAGETQYF; DNA: TGTGCCAGCAGGGGACAGGGGGCAGGGGAGACCCAGTACTTC
J: TRBJ1-5; D: -; V: TRBV2; size: -; CDR3: CASSLDRTYSNQPQHF; DNA: TGTGCCAGCAGTCTTGACAGAACCTATAGCAATCAGCCCCAGCATTTT
J: TRBJ2-7; D: -; V: TRBV30; size: once; CDR3: CAWSPTVTYEQYF; DNA: TGTGCCTGGAGTCCGACTGTTACCTACGAGCAGTACTTC
J: TRBJ1-5; D: TRBD1; V: TRBV19; size: -; CDR3: CASSRTGGGQPQHF; DNA: TGTGCCAGTAGTCGGACAGGCGGCGGCCAGCCCCAGCATTTT
J: TRBJ2-7; D: TRBD2; V: TRBV27; size: -; CDR3: CASSLSRGLAGSYEQYF; DNA: TGTGCCAGCAGTTTATCGCGGGGACTAGCGGGCTCCTACGAGCAGTACTTC
J: TRBJ2-1; D: TRBD2; V: TRBV2; size: once; CDR3: CASSEIVLAGYNEQFF; DNA: TGTGCCAGCAGTGAAATAGTACTAGCGGGCTACAATGAGCAGTTCTTC
J: TRBJ2-3; D: TRBD2; V: TRBV2; size: -; CDR3: CASSAGLAGGYTADTQYF; DNA: TGTGCCAGCAGTGCGGGACTAGCGGGGGGATACACCGCGGATACGCAGTATTTT
J: TRBJ2-1; D: TRBD2; V: TRBV28; size: -; CDR3: CASSSPTSGSNNEQFF; DNA: TGTGCCAGCAGCTCCCCGACTAGCGGGAGCAACAATGAGCAGTTCTTC
J: TRBJ2-7; D: TRBD2; V: TRBV6-6; size: -; CDR3: CASNETPSGEQYF; DNA: TGTGCCAGCAACGAAACCCCTAGCGGCGAGCAGTACTTC
J: TRBJ1-2; D: -; V: TRBV28; size: -; CDR3: CASSTSEGYYGYTF; DNA: TGTGCCAGCAGTACCTCAGAGGGTTACTATGGCTACACCTTC
J: TRBJ2-2; D: TRBD2; V: TRBV30; size: once; CDR3: CASTRVAGGVNTGELFF; DNA: TGTGCCTCTACGAGGGTAGCGGGAGGAGTGAACACCGGGGAGCTGTTTTTT
J: TRBJ1-2; D: -; V: TRBV10-1; size: -; CDR3: CASSCGTAYNGTF; DNA: TGCGCCAGCAGCTGCGGGACCGCCTATAATGGGACCTTC
J: TRBJ2-5; D: TRBD2; V: TRBV5-1; size: once; CDR3: CASSFSGAQETQYF; DNA: TGCGCCAGCAGCTTTAGCGGGGCTCAAGAGACCCAGTACTTC
J: TRBJ1-1; D: -; V: TRBV28; size: once; CDR3: CASSLAGSLTEAFF; DNA: TGTGCCAGCAGTTTGGCGGGTTCCCTTACTGAAGCTTTCTTT
J: TRBJ2-7; D: TRBD1; V: TRBV5-1; size: -; CDR3: CASSFGDRAGEQYF; DNA: TGCGCCAGCAGCTTTGGAGACAGGGCAGGCGAGCAGTACTTC
J: TRBJ1-2; D: -; V: TRBV27; size: -; CDR3: CASSPLAGDIDGYTF; DNA: TGTGCCAGCAGTCCCCTTGCAGGGGACATCGATGGCTACACCTTC
J: TRBJ1-1; D: -; V: TRBV6-5; size: -; CDR3: CASSYSNWGRLTEAFF; DNA: TGTGCCAGCAGTTACTCCAATTGGGGGCGCCTCACTGAAGCTTTCTTT
J: TRBJ1-1; D: -; V: TRBV12-5; size: -; CDR3: CASGSGVNTEAFF; DNA: TGTGCTAGTGGTTCAGGGGTGAACACTGAAGCTTTCTTT
J: TRBJ2-2; D: -; V: TRBV2; size: -; CDR3: CAGREPDTGELFF; DNA: TGTGCCGGCCGGGAACCTGACACCGGGGAGCTGTTTTTT
J: TRBJ1-6; D: -; V: TRBV18; size: -; CDR3: CASSPGAYRVPTGSPLHF; DNA: TGTGCCAGCTCACCTGGGGCATACAGAGTCCCGACGGGTTCACCCCTCCACTTT
J: TRBJ2-3; D: -; V: TRBV7-8; size: -; CDR3: CASSLAGALTDTQYF; DNA: TGTGCCAGCAGCTTAGCGGGGGCCCTCACAGATACGCAGTATTTT
J: TRBJ2-1; D: TRBD1; V: TRBV29-1; size: once; CDR3: CSVSTGGVYNEQFF; DNA: TGCAGCGTCTCGACAGGGGGCGTTTATAATGAGCAGTTCTTC
J: TRBJ2-1; D: -; V: TRBV2; size: -; CDR3: CASSASGSSYNEQFF; DNA: TGTGCCAGCAGTGCCTCCGGGAGCTCCTACAATGAGCAGTTCTTC
J: TRBJ1-2; D: -; V: TRBV6-4; size: -; CDR3: CASSRWGGYGYTF; DNA: TGTGCCAGCAGCCGTTGGGGGGGCTATGGCTACACCTTC
J: TRBJ1-5; D: -; V: TRBV6-6; size: -; CDR3: CASSFPHNYSNQPQHF; DNA: TGTGCCAGCAGTTTCCCACATAATTATAGCAATCAGCCCCAGCATTTT
J: TRBJ2-7; D: TRBD1; V: TRBV28; size: once; CDR3: CASSWTGTFNEQYF; DNA: TGTGCCAGCAGTTGGACAGGGACGTTCAACGAGCAGTACTTC
J: TRBJ2-7; D: -; V: TRBV19; size: -; CDR3: CASSITPQGRGHEQYF; DNA: TGTGCCAGTAGTATAACCCCCCAGGGAAGGGGTCACGAGCAGTACTTC
J: TRBJ2-2; D: TRBD2; V: TRBV5-1; size: -; CDR3: CASSLQRGITGELFF; DNA: TGCGCCAGCAGCCTCCAGCGGGGGATCACCGGGGAGCTGTTTTTT
J: TRBJ2-7; D: -; V: TRBV5-6; size: -; CDR3: CASRSGREAYEQYF; DNA: TGTGCCAGCCGTTCTGGCAGGGAGGCCTACGAGCAGTACTTC
J: TRBJ1-2; D: -; V: TRBV19; size: -; CDR3: CASSMGLLLRNYGYTF; DNA: TGTGCCAGTAGTATGGGACTACTCCTTAGGAACTATGGCTACACCTTC
J: TRBJ2-6; D: -; V: TRBV6-5; size: -; CDR3: CASTTNPSGANVLTF; DNA: TGTGCCAGCACTACGAACCCATCTGGGGCCAACGTCCTGACTTTC
J: TRBJ1-5; D: -; V: TRBV19; size: -; CDR3: CASSFSYDQPQHF; DNA: TGTGCCAGTAGTTTTAGTTACGATCAGCCCCAGCATTTT
J: TRBJ2-7; D: -; V: TRBV6-1; size: -; CDR3: CASSDWTDYEQYF; DNA: TGTGCCAGCAGTGATTGGACAGACTACGAGCAGTACTTC
J: TRBJ1-6; D: TRBD1; V: TRBV28; size: -; CDR3: CASSTGTGWSPLHF; DNA: TGTGCCAGCAGTACCGGGACAGGGTGGTCACCCCTCCACTTT
J: TRBJ1-4; D: TRBD1; V: TRBV30; size: -; CDR3: CAWSLRDRGNEKLFF; DNA: TGTGCCTGGAGTCTCCGGGACAGGGGGAATGAAAAACTGTTTTTT
J: TRBJ2-2; D: -; V: TRBV6-6; size: few; CDR3: CASNRQYHGELFF; DNA: TGTGCCAGCAATCGTCAGTACCACGGGGAGCTGTTTTTT
J: TRBJ1-5; D: -; V: TRBV11-2; size: -; CDR3: CASSAYSSNQPQHF; DNA: TGTGCCAGCAGCGCTTACAGTAGCAATCAGCCCCAGCATTTT
J: TRBJ1-6; D: -; V: TRBV5-1; size: -; CDR3: CASNEGSYNSPLHF; DNA: TGCGCCAGCAACGAGGGATCCTATAATTCACCCCTCCACTTT